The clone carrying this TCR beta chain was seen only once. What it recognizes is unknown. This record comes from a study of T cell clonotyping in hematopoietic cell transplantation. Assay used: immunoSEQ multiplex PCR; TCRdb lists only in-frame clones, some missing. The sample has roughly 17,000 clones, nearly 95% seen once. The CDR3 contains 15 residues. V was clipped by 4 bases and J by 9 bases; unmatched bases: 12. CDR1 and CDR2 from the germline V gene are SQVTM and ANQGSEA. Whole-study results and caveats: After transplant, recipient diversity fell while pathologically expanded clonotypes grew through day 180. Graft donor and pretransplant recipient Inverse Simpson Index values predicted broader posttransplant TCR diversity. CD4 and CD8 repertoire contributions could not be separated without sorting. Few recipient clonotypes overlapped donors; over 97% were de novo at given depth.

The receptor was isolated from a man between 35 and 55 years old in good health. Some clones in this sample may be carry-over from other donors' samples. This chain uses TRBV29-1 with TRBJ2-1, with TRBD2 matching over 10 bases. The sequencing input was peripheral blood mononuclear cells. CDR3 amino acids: CSVVPPAGGPGEQFF. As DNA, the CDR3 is TGCAGCGTTGTCCCACCAGCGGGGGGGCCGGGTGAGCAGTTCTTC.